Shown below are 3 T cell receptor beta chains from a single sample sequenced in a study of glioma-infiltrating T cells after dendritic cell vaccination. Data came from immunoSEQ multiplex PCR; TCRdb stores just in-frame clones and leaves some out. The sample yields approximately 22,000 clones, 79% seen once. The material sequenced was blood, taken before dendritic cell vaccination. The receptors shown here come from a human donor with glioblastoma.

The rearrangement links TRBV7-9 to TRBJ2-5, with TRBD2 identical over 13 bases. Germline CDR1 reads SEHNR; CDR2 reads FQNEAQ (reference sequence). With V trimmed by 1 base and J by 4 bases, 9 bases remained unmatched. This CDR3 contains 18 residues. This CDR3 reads CASSLGTSGSGMGETQYF. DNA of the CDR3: TGTGCCAGCAGCTTAGGGACTAGCGGGAGCGGGATGGGAGAGACCCAGTACTTC.

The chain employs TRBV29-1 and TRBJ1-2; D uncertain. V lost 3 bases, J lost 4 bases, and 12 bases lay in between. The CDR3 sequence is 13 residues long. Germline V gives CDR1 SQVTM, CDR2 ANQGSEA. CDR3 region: CSVESGWPYGYTF. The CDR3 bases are TGCAGCGTTGAGTCAGGTTGGCCCTATGGCTACACCTTC. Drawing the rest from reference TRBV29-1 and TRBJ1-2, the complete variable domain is SAVISQKPSRDICQRGTSLTIQCQVDSQVTMMFWYRQQPGQSLTLIATANQGSEATYESGFVIDKFPISRPNLTFSTLTVSNMSPEDSSIYLCSVESGWPYGYTFGSGTRLTVV.

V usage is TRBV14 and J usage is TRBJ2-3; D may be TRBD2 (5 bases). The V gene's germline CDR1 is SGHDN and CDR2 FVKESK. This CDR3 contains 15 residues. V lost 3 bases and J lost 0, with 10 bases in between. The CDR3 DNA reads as TGTGCCAGCAGCCAGGTCAGGACTAGCACAGATACGCAGTATTTT. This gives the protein CASSQVRTSTDTQYF.